This is a list of T cell receptor beta chains from one sample in a study of response to subunit inactivated influenza vaccine. One entry per CDR3 protein results from TCRdb running MiXCR on the RT-PCR reads. This sample carries hundreds of thousands of distinct CDR3 sequences, about 15% of them seen once, and the ten largest clones take around a tenth. This material consisted of PBMCs from blood, taken 11 to 12 days after vaccination. These receptors came from a man in his fifties or sixties who received an inactivated influenza vaccine. CDR3s include the opening cysteine and the closing phenylalanine or tryptophan. Each record gives: CDR3 length, V gene, CDR3 protein.

>13|TRBV28
CASRGTVSHEQYF
>15|TRBV4-3
CASSAGTGASYEQYF
>14|TRBV5-1
CASSLGNSYYGYTF
>14|TRBV20-1
CSASPQRGPLEQYF
>12|TRBV19
CASYAVSYGYTF
>14|TRBV20-1
CSAPTGGFSYEQYF
>16|TRBV28
CASSPLRTVSTDTQYF
>17|TRBV5-5
CASSFLVDRKDKNIQYF
>18|TRBV5-1
CASTPGTGGGGLNEKLFF
>14|TRBV10-3
CAITGTRGSNEQFF
>15|TRBV15
CATSTSRGLGNEQFF
>17|TRBV12-3/TRBV12-4
CASSFLTLAGRTCEQFF
>14|TRBV12-3/TRBV12-4
CASSLTGQGAEQYF
>18|TRBV7-3
CASSPGQGRGLGSGELFF
>13|TRBV7-2
CASSFQGLNGYTF
>14|TRBV11-2
CASSYGTGVKTQYF
>16|TRBV6-5
CASSYSGQGNPETQYF
>14|TRBV6-5
CASSYRDSQETQYF
>16|TRBV4-2
CASSQGQLLAKNIQYF
>14|TRBV3-1
CASSPTSQGNEQYF
>13|TRBV7-9
CASSLDLKGEAFF
>11|TRBV7-9
CASSLALEQYF
>15|TRBV24-1
CATSDGTSSYNEQFF
>14|TRBV4-1
CASSQPGQNYEQYF
>16|TRBV11-1
CASSRTFGDNTGELFF
>15|TRBV9
CASSAWGLGEETQYF
>14|TRBV6-2/TRBV6-3
CASRPRDGDYEQYF
>12|TRBV11-2
CASSSQGNTIYF
>14|TRBV29-1
CSVSPGTGNYGYTF
>12|TRBV10-3
CAISGQGYGYTF
>15|TRBV18
CASSLFSGTNTEAFF
>16|TRBV10-2
CASSEPPGQGSEKLFF
>14|TRBV12-3/TRBV12-4
CASRTGRTPYEQYF
>15|TRBV5-1
CASSTTRSSYNEQFF
>14|TRBV7-2
CASNSVYSTDTQYF
>14|TRBV20-1
CSARRGLSGDGYTF
>18|TRBV6-2/TRBV6-3
CASLRGLAGKSSYNEQFF
>14|TRBV4-2
CASSQGPSGTAQYF
>18|TRBV11-2
CASSLSGLRGLGTDTQYF
>19|TRBV11-2
CASSDGLAGGPFSADTQYF
>13|TRBV2
CASLTGEGTEAFF